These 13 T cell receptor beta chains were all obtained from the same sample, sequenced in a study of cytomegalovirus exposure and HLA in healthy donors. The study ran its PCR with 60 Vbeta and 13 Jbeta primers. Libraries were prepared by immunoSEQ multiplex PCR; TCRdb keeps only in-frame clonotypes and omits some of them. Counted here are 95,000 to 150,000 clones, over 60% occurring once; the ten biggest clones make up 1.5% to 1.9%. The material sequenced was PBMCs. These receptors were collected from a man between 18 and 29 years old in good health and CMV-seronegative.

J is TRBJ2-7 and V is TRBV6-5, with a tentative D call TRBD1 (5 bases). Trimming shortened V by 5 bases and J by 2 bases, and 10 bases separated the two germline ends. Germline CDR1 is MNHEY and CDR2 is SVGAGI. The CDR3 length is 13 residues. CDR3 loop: CASSQGPTYEQYF. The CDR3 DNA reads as TGTGCCAGCAGTCAGGGTCCTACCTACGAGCAGTACTTC.

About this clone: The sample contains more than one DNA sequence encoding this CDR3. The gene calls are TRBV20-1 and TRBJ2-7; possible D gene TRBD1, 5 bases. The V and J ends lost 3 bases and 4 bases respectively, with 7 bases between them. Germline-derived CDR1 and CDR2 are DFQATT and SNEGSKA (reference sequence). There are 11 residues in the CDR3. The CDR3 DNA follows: TGCAGTGCTAGTCAGGGATACGAGCAGTACTTC. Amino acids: CSASQGYEQYF.

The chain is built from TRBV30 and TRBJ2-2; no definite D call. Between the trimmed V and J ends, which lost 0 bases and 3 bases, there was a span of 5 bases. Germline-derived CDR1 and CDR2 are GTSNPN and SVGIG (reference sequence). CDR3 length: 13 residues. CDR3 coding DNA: TGTGCCTGGAGTGTACGGGACACCGGGGAGCTGTTTTTT. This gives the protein CAWSVRDTGELFF.

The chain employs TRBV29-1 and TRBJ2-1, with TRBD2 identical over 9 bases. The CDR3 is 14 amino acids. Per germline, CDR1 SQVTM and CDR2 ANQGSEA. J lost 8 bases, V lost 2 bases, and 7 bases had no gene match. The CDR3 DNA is TGCAGCGTTGAACGCGGGGGGGCCAAGGATGAGCAGTTCTTC. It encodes CSVERGGAKDEQFF.

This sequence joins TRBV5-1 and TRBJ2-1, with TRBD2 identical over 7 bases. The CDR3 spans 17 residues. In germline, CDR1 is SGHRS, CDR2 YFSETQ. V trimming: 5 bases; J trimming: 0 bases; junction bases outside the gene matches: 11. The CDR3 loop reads CASSPGLVAGSYNEQFF. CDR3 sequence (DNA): TGCGCCAGCAGTCCGGGATTGGTAGCGGGCTCCTACAATGAGCAGTTCTTC.

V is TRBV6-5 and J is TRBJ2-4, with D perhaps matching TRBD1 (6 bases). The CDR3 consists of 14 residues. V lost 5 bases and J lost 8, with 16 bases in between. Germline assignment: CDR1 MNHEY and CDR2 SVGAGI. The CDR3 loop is CASSKILGADIQYF. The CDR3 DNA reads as TGTGCCAGCAGTAAAATACTGGGGGCGGACATTCAGTACTTC.

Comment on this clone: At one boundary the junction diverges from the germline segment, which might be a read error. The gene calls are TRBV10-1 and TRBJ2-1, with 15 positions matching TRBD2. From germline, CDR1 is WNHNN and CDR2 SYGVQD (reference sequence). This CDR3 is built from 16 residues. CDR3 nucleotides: TGCGCCCGCAGTGGGGGACTAGCGGGGGGATTGGATGAGCAGTTCTTC. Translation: CARSGGLAGGLDEQFF.

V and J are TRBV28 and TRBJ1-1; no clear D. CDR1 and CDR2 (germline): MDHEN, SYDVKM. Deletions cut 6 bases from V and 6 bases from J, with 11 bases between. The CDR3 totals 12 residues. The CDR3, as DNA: TGTGCCAGCAGACAGCTCGGTGCTGAAGCTTTCTTT. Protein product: CASRQLGAEAFF. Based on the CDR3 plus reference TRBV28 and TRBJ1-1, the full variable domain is DVKVTQSSRYLVKRTGEKVFLECVQDMDHENMFWYRQDPGLGLRLIYFSYDVKMKEKGDIPEGYSVSREKKERFSLILESASTNQTSMYLCASRQLGAEAFFGQGTRLTVV.

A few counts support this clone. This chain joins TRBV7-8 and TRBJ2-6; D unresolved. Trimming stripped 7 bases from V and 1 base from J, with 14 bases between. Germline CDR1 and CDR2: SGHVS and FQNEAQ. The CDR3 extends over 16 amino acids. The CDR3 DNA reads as TGTGCCAGCACCGAGTCCCTTCGTTCTGGGGCCAACGTCCTGACTTTC. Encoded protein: CASTESLRSGANVLTF.

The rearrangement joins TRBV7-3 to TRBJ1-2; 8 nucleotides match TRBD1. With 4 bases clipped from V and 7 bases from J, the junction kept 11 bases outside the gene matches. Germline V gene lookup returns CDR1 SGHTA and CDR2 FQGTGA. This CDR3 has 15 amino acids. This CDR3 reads CASSYVRTGNGGYTF. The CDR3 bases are TGTGCCAGCAGCTACGTGCGGACAGGGAACGGTGGCTACACCTTC. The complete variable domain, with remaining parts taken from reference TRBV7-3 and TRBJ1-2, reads GAGVSQTPSNKVTEKGKYVELRCDPISGHTALYWYRQSLGQGPEFLIYFQGTGAADDSGLPNDRFFAVRPEGSVSTLKIQRTERGDSAVYLCASSYVRTGNGGYTFGSGTRLTVV.

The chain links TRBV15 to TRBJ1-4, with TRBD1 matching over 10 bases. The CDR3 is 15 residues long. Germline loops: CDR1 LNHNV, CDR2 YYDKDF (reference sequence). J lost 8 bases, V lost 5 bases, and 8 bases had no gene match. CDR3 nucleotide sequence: TGTGCCACCAGCGGGGACAGGGGTACTCAGGAAAAACTGTTTTTT. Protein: CATSGDRGTQEKLFF.

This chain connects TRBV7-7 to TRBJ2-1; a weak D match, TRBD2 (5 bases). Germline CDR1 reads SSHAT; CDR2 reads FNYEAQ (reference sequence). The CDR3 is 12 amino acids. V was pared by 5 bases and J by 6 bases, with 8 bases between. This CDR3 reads CASSRGGNEQFF. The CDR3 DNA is TGTGCCAGCAGCAGAGGAGGCAATGAGCAGTTCTTC. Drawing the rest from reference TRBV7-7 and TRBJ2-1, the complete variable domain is GAGVSQSPRYKVTKRGQDVTLRCDPISSHATLYWYQQALGQGPEFLTYFNYEAQPDKSGLPSDRFSAERPEGSISTLTIQRTEQRDSAMYRCASSRGGNEQFFGPGTRLTVL.

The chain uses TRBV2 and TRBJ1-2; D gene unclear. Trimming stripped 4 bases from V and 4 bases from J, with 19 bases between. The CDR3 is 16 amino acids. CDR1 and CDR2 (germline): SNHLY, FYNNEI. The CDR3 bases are TGTGCCAGCAGTGCTTTCAGGAAGGTCGTCGCCTATGGCTACACCTTC. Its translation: CASSAFRKVVAYGYTF. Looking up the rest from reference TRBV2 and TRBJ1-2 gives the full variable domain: EPEVTQTPSHQVTQMGQEVILRCVPISNHLYFYWYRQILGQKVEFLVSFYNNEISEKSEIFDDQFSVERPDGSNFTLKIRSTKLEDSAMYFCASSAFRKVVAYGYTFGSGTRLTVV.